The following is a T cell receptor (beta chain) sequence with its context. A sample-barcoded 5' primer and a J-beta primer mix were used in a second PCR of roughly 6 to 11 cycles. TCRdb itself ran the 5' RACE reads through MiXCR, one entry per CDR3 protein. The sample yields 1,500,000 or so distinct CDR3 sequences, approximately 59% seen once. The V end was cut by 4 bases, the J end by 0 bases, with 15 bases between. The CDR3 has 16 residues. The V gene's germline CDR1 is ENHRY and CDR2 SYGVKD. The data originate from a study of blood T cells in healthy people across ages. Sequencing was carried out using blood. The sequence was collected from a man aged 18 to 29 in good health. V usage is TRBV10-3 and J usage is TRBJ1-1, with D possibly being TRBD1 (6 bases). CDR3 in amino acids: CAISAGGRGMNTEAFF. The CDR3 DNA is TGTGCCATCAGTGCCGGGGGCAGGGGCATGAACACTGAAGCTTTCTTT.